This T cell receptor (beta chain) comes out of a study of blood T cell repertoires in COVID-19. For the study at large: Both acute and convalescent COVID-19 samples were obtained from the United States, Italy and Spain.

In this sample, this clone turned up a few times. The CDR3 sequence is 15 residues long. The germline gives CDR1 MNHGY, CDR2 SAAAGT. V was clipped by 5 bases and J by 7 bases; unmatched bases: 10. Per the original data handling: The authors estimated nucleated cell counts from reference gene primer amplification. Data came from immunoSEQ multiplex PCR; TCRdb stores just in-frame clones and leaves some out. The V and J calls and clone size come from that table; D and trimming were worked out from the DNA. The sample lists 200,000 to 250,000 clones, around 80% occurring once. The sample was peripheral blood. This chain uses TRBV6-8 with TRBJ1-3; 8 bases fit TRBD1. This TCR came from a man in his thirties or forties with active or convalescent COVID-19. DNA of the CDR3: TGTGCCAGCAGTCCTACCGGACAGGGAAGCAACACCATATATTTT. This gives the protein CASSPTGQGSNTIYF.